The entry below gives a single T cell receptor beta chain sequence along with its context. Amplification used 60 Vbeta primers and 13 Jbeta primers. TCRdb's copy holds only in-frame clones and misses some; the assay was immunoSEQ multiplex PCR. The repertoire table contains 200,000 or so clones. These data originate in a study of cytomegalovirus exposure and HLA in healthy donors. Germline V gene lookup returns CDR1 SQVTM and CDR2 ANQGSEA. V trimming: 2 bases; J trimming: 7 bases; junction bases outside the gene matches: 7. The CDR3 is 14 residues long. The source material was PBMCs. The sequence came from a boy younger than 18 in good health and CMV-seronegative. The chain uses TRBV29-1 and TRBJ1-4; TRBD1 agrees at 7 bases. The CDR3 loop is CSVELQGIVEKLFF. The CDR3, as DNA: TGCAGCGTTGAACTACAGGGGATTGTTGAAAAACTGTTTTTT.